This T cell receptor (beta chain) emerged from a study of T cell repertoires in aging, cancer and after chemotherapy. Looking at the study overall: Glioblastoma patients receiving temozolomide-based therapy gave paired samples before and after chemotherapy. Study observations and caveats: Healthy donors lost TCR diversity with age mainly through richness, cancer patients through richness and evenness.

A mixed TRB-A/B primer pool amplified rearranged TRB by multiplex touch-down PCR. One entry per CDR3 protein, called by TCRdb with MiXCR from the multiplex PCR reads. Altogether some 1,600 distinct CDR3 sequences are present, 30% to 45% being singletons, with the ten largest covering roughly 50%. Amplification of TCR beta used genomic DNA extracted from peripheral blood. Germline CDR1 SGHTA, CDR2 FQGNSA. V was trimmed by 1 base and J by 1 base, leaving 8 bases between them. This CDR3 has 14 residues. In its sample, this clonotype is medium-sized. No antigen is known for it. The material sequenced was blood. The sequence was collected from a human donor with a solid tumor. V gene TRBV7-2 combines with J gene TRBJ2-7; D uncertain. CDR3 sequence (DNA): TGTGCCAGCAGCTTAGTGGTCCAATCCTACGAGCAGTACTTC. Translated: CASSLVVQSYEQYF. The full variable domain, with the rest looked up from reference TRBV7-2 and TRBJ2-7, is GAGVSQSPSNKVTEKGKDVELRCDPISGHTALYWYRQSLGQGLEFLIYFQGNSAPDKSGLPSDRFSAERTGGSVSTLTIQRTQQEDSAVYLCASSLVVQSYEQYFGPGTRLTVT.